The entry below gives a single T cell receptor beta chain sequence along with its context. The antigen remains undetermined. PCR involved 60 Vbeta and 13 Jbeta primers. The table came from immunoSEQ multiplex PCR; TCRdb's copy has only in-frame clones and leaves some out. Recorded for this sample: roughly 72,000 clones. The record originates from a study of cytomegalovirus exposure and HLA in healthy donors. Study-wide results and caveats: For most subjects, TCR beta sequences were reported to predict HLA-A and HLA-B alleles with accuracy. With high specificity and sensitivity, the classifier reportedly diagnosed cytomegalovirus status. As a later analysis showed, a missense DCLRE1C variant was linked to trimming of TCR beta V- and J-genes. In an earlier analysis, about 90% or about 30%: the productive usage of most TCR beta V segments.

This TCR derives from a man aged 18 to 30 in good health and CMV-seropositive. The sequencing input was PBMCs.

CDR3 residues: CASTFDRGGEAFF. As DNA, the CDR3 is TGTGCCAGCACCTTCGACAGAGGTGGAGAAGCTTTCTTT. The V call is TRBV11-2, the J call TRBJ1-1; perhaps TRBD1 as D (5 bases). CDR1 and CDR2 from the germline V gene are SGHAT and FQNNGV. The CDR3 totals 13 residues. The V end was cut by 7 bases, the J end by 8 bases, with 17 bases between.